The 32 T cell receptor beta chains below come from one sample, sequenced in a study of shared clonotypes between healthy human individuals. Naive CD8 cells lacked CD45RO and underwent positive selection for CCR7, leaving out terminally differentiated effector memory CD45RA+ cells. Using immunoSEQ multiplex PCR, the repertoire was profiled, and TCRdb retains in-frame clones only, with some absent. The table has approximately 1.9 million clones, approximately 92% seen once. Sequencing was carried out using naive CD8+ T cells from PBMCs. The origin of the receptors is a man aged 18 to 29 in good health. Some clones in this sample may be carry-over from other donors' samples.

This chain joins TRBV7-2 and TRBJ2-4, with 8 positions matching TRBD1. CDR1 and CDR2 from the germline V gene are SGHTA and FQGNSA. The CDR3 runs 15 residues. Losses at the gene ends were 6 bases for V and 8 bases for J; bases not matched to a gene: 12. CDR3: CASRPNRGEGYIQYF. The CDR3 DNA follows: TGTGCCAGCAGGCCGAACAGGGGGGAAGGGTACATTCAGTACTTC.

The chain combines TRBV19 with TRBJ1-5, with no clear D. V was clipped by 2 bases and J by 9 bases, with 11 bases between them. CDR1 LNHDA and CDR2 SQIVND come from the germline V gene (reference sequence). This CDR3 spans 13 amino acids. CDR3: CASSINSKGPQHF. The CDR3 nucleotides are TGTGCCAGTAGTATAAACAGTAAGGGGCCCCAGCATTTT.

This chain links TRBV5-5 with TRBJ1-1; TRBD1 is a possible D gene (5 bases). The germline V and J ends were trimmed by 1 base and 5 bases, with 21 bases remaining between them. CDR1 is SGHKS, CDR2 YYEKEE, per germline (reference sequence). CDR3 size: 17 residues. The CDR3 DNA reads TGTGCCAGCAGCTTGACTTACCGGGGAGGGGTCAAAACTGAAGCTTTCTTT. Encoded protein: CASSLTYRGGVKTEAFF.

This rearrangement joins TRBV13 to TRBJ1-1; D is possibly TRBD1 (6 bases). The CDR3 spans 18 residues. Germline CDR1 PRHDT, CDR2 FYEKMQ (reference sequence). V was trimmed by 2 bases and J by 1 base, leaving 20 bases between them. In nucleotides, the CDR3 is TGTGCCAGCAGCTTATTTACACCGAACAGGGACTCGAACACTGAAGCTTTCTTT. It specifies CASSLFTPNRDSNTEAFF.

This chain links TRBV28 with TRBJ1-2, with TRBD1 as a possible D gene (6 bases). The CDR3 contains 14 residues. Germline lookup yields CDR1 MDHEN and CDR2 SYDVKM. The V end lost 5 bases, the J end lost 2 bases, and 12 bases lay between the germline ends. CDR3 loop: CASSTIDRNYGYTF. The CDR3 nucleotides read TGTGCCAGCAGTACGATCGACAGGAACTATGGCTACACCTTC.

V and J are TRBV11-2 and TRBJ2-7; perhaps TRBD2 as D (5 bases). V was shortened by 4 bases and J by 4 bases, with 14 bases between the two germline ends. Germline CDR1 and CDR2: SGHAT and FQNNGV. The length of the CDR3 is 14 residues. The CDR3 nucleotides are TGTGCCAGCAGCTCCCCCGGACTGGTATACGAGCAGTACTTC. It encodes CASSSPGLVYEQYF.

Here the CDR3 reads CASSPPSARPYEQYF. CDR3 nucleotide sequence: TGTGCCAGCAGCCCCCCTAGCGCAAGACCCTACGAGCAGTACTTC. The rearrangement links TRBV5-8 to TRBJ2-7; tentative D call: TRBD2 (6 bases). This CDR3 has 15 amino acids. From germline, CDR1 is SGHTS and CDR2 YDEGEE. Trimming left V 4 bases short and J 2 bases short, with 16 bases between. The full variable domain, rest sourced from reference TRBV5-8 and TRBJ2-7, is EAGVTQSPTHLIKTRGQQATLRCSPISGHTSVYWYQQALGLGLQFLLWYDEGEERNRGNFPPRFSGRQFPNYSSELNVNALELEDSALYLCASSPPSARPYEQYFGPGTRLTVT.

As concerns this clone: Other nucleotide sequences from this sample produce the same CDR3. The chain employs TRBV27 and TRBJ2-7; the D is unclear. The V end lost 6 bases, the J end lost 3 bases, and 12 bases lay between the germline ends. In germline, CDR1 is MNHEY, CDR2 SMNVEV (reference sequence). The CDR3 extends over 13 amino acids. The CDR3 coding sequence is TGTGCCAGCAGCCCCGGAGTGAGCTACGAGCAGTACTTC. Residues: CASSPGVSYEQYF.

The chain couples TRBV28 to TRBJ1-5; 7 nucleotides line up with TRBD1. Trimming took 7 bases from V and 6 from J; bases not matched to a gene: 15. Germline CDR1 is MDHEN and CDR2 is SYDVKM. The CDR3 spans 16 residues. The CDR3 region has the DNA TGTGCCAGCAACCCGGGTTCGACAGGGTGGTTTCAGCCCCAGCATTTT. Encoded protein: CASNPGSTGWFQPQHF.

The chain joins TRBV19 to TRBJ2-7, with unresolved D. The CDR3 covers 15 residues. V lost 1 base to trimming and J lost 4 bases, with 14 bases between them. Germline V gene lookup returns CDR1 LNHDA and CDR2 SQIVND (reference sequence). DNA for the CDR3: TGTGCCAGTAGTATAGTATACGGAACGATTTACGAGCAGTACTTC. Amino acid sequence: CASSIVYGTIYEQYF.

The chain employs TRBV2 and TRBJ2-7; 9 nucleotides agree with TRBD2. The CDR3 consists of 15 residues. Trimming at V came to 2 bases and at J to 1 base, leaving 3 bases not matched to a gene. Germline lookup yields CDR1 SNHLY and CDR2 FYNNEI. CDR3 sequence: CASSELTSGSYEQYF. The DNA of the CDR3 is TGTGCCAGCAGTGAACTGACTAGCGGTTCCTACGAGCAGTACTTC.

Concerning this clone itself: The same CDR3 can be traced to other DNA sequences in this sample. The chain joins TRBV27 to TRBJ2-7, with D perhaps matching TRBD1 or TRBD2 (5 bases each). CDR1 and CDR2 (germline): MNHEY, SMNVEV (reference sequence). CDR3 length: 13 amino acids. Between the trimmed V and J ends, which lost 3 bases and 2 bases, there was a span of 8 bases. CDR3 amino acids: CASSLGTAYEQYF. The CDR3 nucleotides are TGTGCCAGCAGTTTGGGGACCGCCTACGAGCAGTACTTC.

The chain uses TRBV28 and TRBJ1-4; the D is unclear. The CDR3 has 14 amino acids. Deletions cut 4 bases from V and 13 bases from J, with 19 bases between. Germline V gene data show CDR1 as MDHEN and CDR2 as SYDVKM. Written as DNA, the CDR3 is TGTGCCAGCAGTTCACTACTCGGCGGAGGGCGACTGTTTTTT. The encoded protein is CASSSLLGGGRLFF. Variable domain in full (rest from reference TRBV28 and TRBJ1-4): DVKVTQSSRYLVKRTGEKVFLECVQDMDHENMFWYRQDPGLGLRLIYFSYDVKMKEKGDIPEGYSVSREKKERFSLILESASTNQTSMYLCASSSLLGGGRLFFGSGTQLSVL.

V is TRBV10-3 and J is TRBJ1-2, with 8 bases fitting TRBD1. The germline V gene has CDR1 ENHRY and CDR2 SYGVKD. This CDR3 region has 18 residues. J gave up 5 bases and V 1 base, and 15 bases lay outside the gene matches. CDR3 in amino acids: CAISEFRDRQTTGYGYTF. The DNA of the CDR3 is TGTGCCATCAGTGAGTTCCGGGACAGGCAAACCACTGGATATGGCTACACCTTC.

The chain employs TRBV7-5 and TRBJ2-7; no DNA check was done on the table's D call, TRBD2. TRBV7-5 is listed as a pseudogene. This CDR3 has 14 amino acids. DNA of the CDR3: TGTGTCAGAAGCTTACCGGGGTTTCACTACGAGCAGTACTTC. Its protein product is CVRSLPGFHYEQYF.

This clone was detected once. J is TRBJ1-1 and V is TRBV2; 7 positions agree with TRBD1. Trimming took 1 base from V and 1 from J; bases not matched to a gene: 3. CDR1 and CDR2 from the germline V gene are SNHLY and FYNNEI. The length of the CDR3 is 15 residues. CDR3 loop: CASSEGNRGNTEAFF. The DNA of the CDR3 is TGTGCCAGCAGTGAAGGGAACAGGGGGAACACTGAAGCTTTCTTT. The complete variable domain, with remaining parts taken from reference TRBV2 and TRBJ1-1, reads EPEVTQTPSHQVTQMGQEVILRCVPISNHLYFYWYRQILGQKVEFLVSFYNNEISEKSEIFDDQFSVERPDGSNFTLKIRSTKLEDSAMYFCASSEGNRGNTEAFFGQGTRLTVV.

The chain recombines TRBV5-4 with TRBJ2-7; TRBD1 matches 9 bases. The V gene's germline CDR1 is SGHNT and CDR2 YYREEE (reference sequence). The CDR3 covers 15 residues. V trimming: 5 bases; J trimming: 4 bases; junction bases outside the gene matches: 10. The CDR3 here is CASSFRDRARYEQYF. CDR3 in DNA: TGTGCCAGCAGTTTCCGGGACAGGGCCCGTTACGAGCAGTACTTC.

The chain recombines TRBV7-2 with TRBJ2-7, with D possibly being TRBD2 (5 bases). Per the germline V gene, CDR1 is SGHTA and CDR2 is FQGNSA. Between the trimmed V and J ends, which lost 1 base and 2 bases, there was a span of 9 bases. The CDR3 consists of 14 residues. CDR3 region: CASSLVTSAYEQYF. The CDR3 DNA is TGTGCCAGCAGCTTAGTTACTAGTGCCTACGAGCAGTACTTC. Drawing the rest from reference TRBV7-2 and TRBJ2-7, the complete variable domain is GAGVSQSPSNKVTEKGKDVELRCDPISGHTALYWYRQSLGQGLEFLIYFQGNSAPDKSGLPSDRFSAERTGGSVSTLTIQRTQQEDSAVYLCASSLVTSAYEQYFGPGTRLTVT.

The chain has TRBV15 and TRBJ2-7, with 10 bases fitting TRBD2. CDR1 and CDR2 (germline): LNHNV, YYDKDF (reference sequence). This CDR3 region has 19 residues. V lost 4 bases and J lost 2; bases outside the gene matches: 17. This CDR3 reads CATSKDWGLAGERTYEQYF. The CDR3 nucleotides read TGTGCCACCAGCAAGGACTGGGGTCTAGCGGGAGAACGCACCTACGAGCAGTACTTC.

A remark on this clone: Other DNA sequences in this specimen translate into the identical CDR3. The CDR3 loop is CASSPTGYEQYF. In DNA, the CDR3 is TGTGCCAGCAGCCCCACTGGGTACGAGCAGTACTTC. The chain carries TRBV7-9 and TRBJ2-7; D gene uncertain. This CDR3 spans 12 amino acids. The germline gives CDR1 SEHNR, CDR2 FQNEAQ (reference sequence). Trimming cost V 5 bases and J 4 bases, with 9 bases left between them.

J is TRBJ1-2 and V is TRBV10-3, with 7 bases that match TRBD1. Germline loops: CDR1 ENHRY, CDR2 SYGVKD. The CDR3 consists of 13 residues. The J segment lost 8 bases and the V segment lost 7 bases, leaving 10 bases of the junction unmatched. The CDR3 loop reads CAITPGGGGGYTF. The CDR3 DNA follows: TGTGCCATCACCCCAGGGGGGGGTGGGGGCTACACCTTC.

The J gene is TRBJ2-1, the V gene TRBV6-1; D may be TRBD2 (6 bases). The CDR3 loop spans 9 amino acids. Germline assignment: CDR1 MNHNS and CDR2 SASEGT. Between the trimmed V and J ends, which lost 11 bases and 15 bases, there was a span of 14 bases. The CDR3 bases are TGTGCCGGCGGGGCTCCCACGTTCTTC. Its protein is CAGGAPTFF.

This sequence joins TRBV7-3 and TRBJ2-1; D gene ambiguous. Per the germline V gene, CDR1 is SGHTA and CDR2 is FQGTGA. The CDR3 spans 11 residues. Trimming pared 5 bases from V and 5 bases from J, leaving 4 bases between. The CDR3 here is CASSHNNEQFF. The CDR3 coding sequence is TGTGCCAGCAGCCACAACAATGAGCAGTTCTTC.

As DNA, the CDR3 is TGTGCCAGCAGCCAATACAGGGCGACTAATGAAAAACTGTTTTTT. This codes for CASSQYRATNEKLFF. The gene calls are TRBV4-2 and TRBJ1-4; D possibly corresponds to TRBD1 (6 bases). Germline V gene sequence: CDR1 LGHNA, CDR2 YNFKEQ. Trimming removed 2 bases from V and 2 bases from J, with 9 bases in between. CDR3 length: 15 amino acids.

J is TRBJ2-3 and V is TRBV21-1; the DNA was not compared with TRBD2, the D call given in the table. TRBV21-1 is given as a pseudogene. There are 11 residues in the CDR3. CDR3 nucleotide sequence: TGTGCCAGCAGCAACGGGGATACGCAGTATTTT. This gives the protein CASSNGDTQYF.

V gene TRBV5-3 combines with J gene TRBJ2-5, with 13 bases lining up with TRBD2. TRBV5-3 qualifies as an ORF whose function is uncertain. The CDR3 length is 13 residues. Trimming took 9 bases from V and 9 from J; bases not matched to a gene: 8. The CDR3 here is CANPGTSGTAQYF. CDR3 coding DNA: TGTGCCAACCCCGGGACTAGCGGGACAGCCCAGTACTTC.

The chain couples TRBV7-8 to TRBJ2-3, with TRBD2 matching 7 bases. The V and J ends lost 2 bases and 5 bases, in that order; junction bases with no gene match: 4. Germline V CDR1 and CDR2: SGHVS, FQNEAQ. CDR3 length: 14 amino acids. The CDR3, as DNA: TGTGCCAGCAGCTTAATCTGGGAGGGAGATACGCAGTATTTT. Protein sequence: CASSLIWEGDTQYF.

Here the CDR3 DNA reads TGTGCCCGCGGAGGGCCAAAGGAGTTCTTC. This sequence encodes CARGGPKEFF. The V call is TRBV7-3, the J call TRBJ2-1; a possible D gene is TRBD2 (6 bases). In germline, CDR1 is SGHTA, CDR2 FQGTGA. The V gene lost 11 bases and the J gene lost 14 bases, with 16 bases spanning the gap. The CDR3 runs 10 residues.

The CDR3 DNA reads TGTGCCAGCAGACGAAACACCGGACAGGGGGATTTGACAGATACGCAGTATTTT. Translating it yields CASRRNTGQGDLTDTQYF. The chain couples TRBV7-9 to TRBJ2-3; 10 bases agree with TRBD1. This CDR3 comprises 18 residues. Trimming cost V 6 bases and J 3 bases; bases outside gene matches: 15. CDR1 and CDR2 from the germline V gene are SEHNR and FQNEAQ (reference sequence).

This sequence joins TRBV5-4 and TRBJ1-2; a weak D match, TRBD1 (6 bases). This CDR3 spans 16 amino acids. Between the trimmed V and J ends, which lost 5 bases and 5 bases, there was a span of 22 bases. Germline CDR1 SGHNT, CDR2 YYREEE (reference sequence). This CDR3 is CASRSLSQDRVYGYTF. The CDR3 region has the DNA TGTGCCAGCAGGTCCCTCTCCCAGGACAGAGTGTATGGCTACACCTTC.

About this clone itself: Different DNA sequences within this sample yield the same CDR3. The chain joins TRBV9 to TRBJ2-3; D perhaps matches TRBD2 (6 bases). With 0 bases removed from V and 0 bases from J, the gap between germline ends came to 8 bases. The CDR3 is 15 amino acids. The germline gives CDR1 SGDLS, CDR2 YYNGEE. CDR3 loop: CASSVVGGSTDTQYF. CDR3 in DNA: TGTGCCAGCAGCGTAGTAGGAGGGAGCACAGATACGCAGTATTTT.

The chain employs TRBV21-1 and TRBJ1-2. TRBV21-1 is designated a pseudogene. The CDR3 consists of 16 residues. The DNA for the CDR3 is TGTGCCAGCAGCAATGCCCAAGGGGGGGAAGGCTATGGCTACACCTTC. This sequence encodes CASSNAQGGEGYGYTF.